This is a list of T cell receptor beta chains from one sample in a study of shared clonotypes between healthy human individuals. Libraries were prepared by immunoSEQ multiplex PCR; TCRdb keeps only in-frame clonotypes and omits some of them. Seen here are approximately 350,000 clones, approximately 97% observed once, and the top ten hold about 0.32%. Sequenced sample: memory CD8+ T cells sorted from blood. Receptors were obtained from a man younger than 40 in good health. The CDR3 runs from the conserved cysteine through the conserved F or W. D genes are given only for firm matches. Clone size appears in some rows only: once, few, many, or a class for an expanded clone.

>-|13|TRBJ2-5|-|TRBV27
TGTGCCAGCAGTTTATATCACCAAGAGACCCAGTACTTC
CASSLYHQETQYF
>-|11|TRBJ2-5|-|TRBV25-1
TGTGCCAGCAGTGTCGTCGAGACCCAGTACTTC
CASSVVETQYF
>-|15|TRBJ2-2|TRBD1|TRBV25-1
TGTGCCAGCAATAGACAGGGGGCGAACACCGGGGAGCTGTTTTTT
CASNRQGANTGELFF
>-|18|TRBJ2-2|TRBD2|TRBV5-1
TGCGCCAGCAAAATGCGGGGGGACGTAAGCGCGAACACCGGGGAGCTGTTTTTT
CASKMRGDVSANTGELFF
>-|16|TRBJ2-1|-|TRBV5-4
TGTGCCAGCAGCTTAAATCAGGGGATGTTTTACAATGAGCAGTTCTTC
CASSLNQGMFYNEQFF
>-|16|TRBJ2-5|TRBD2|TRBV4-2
TGTGCCAGCAGCCAAGATCCGGCGGGAGGAGCTGAGACCCAGTACTTC
CASSQDPAGGAETQYF
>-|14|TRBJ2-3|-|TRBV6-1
TGTGCCAGCAGTGAGATAGGGGGCACAGATACGCAGTATTTT
CASSEIGGTDTQYF
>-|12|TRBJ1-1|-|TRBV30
TGTGCCTGGAGTGTTAAGGGGACTGAAGCTTTCTTT
CAWSVKGTEAFF
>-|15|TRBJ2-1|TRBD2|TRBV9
TGTGCCAGCAGCGTAGGGACTAGCGGCTACAATGAGCAGTTCTTC
CASSVGTSGYNEQFF
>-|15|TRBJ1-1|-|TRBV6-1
TGTGCCAGCAGTGTTAGACACGGGGGTAGCGCTGAAGCTTTCTTT
CASSVRHGGSAEAFF
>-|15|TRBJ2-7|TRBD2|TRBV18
TGTGCCAGCTCACCGGCGGGACTAGCAATCTACGAGCAGTACTTC
CASSPAGLAIYEQYF
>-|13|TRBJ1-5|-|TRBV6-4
TGTGCCAGCAGGGACAATAGCAATCAGCCCCAGCATTTT
CASRDNSNQPQHF
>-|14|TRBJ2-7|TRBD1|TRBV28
TGTGCCAGCAGGGGGGACAGGGGGACCTACGAGCAGTACTTC
CASRGDRGTYEQYF
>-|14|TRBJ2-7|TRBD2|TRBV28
TGTGCCAGCAGTTTAAAGGCGGGAGACTACGAGCAGTACTTC
CASSLKAGDYEQYF
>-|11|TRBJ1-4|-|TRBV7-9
TGTGCCAGCAGCTTTCATGAAAAACTGTTTTTT
CASSFHEKLFF
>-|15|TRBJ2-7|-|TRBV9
TGTGCCAGCAGCGTAGGAAGCGGAGCTTCCTACGAGCAGTACTTC
CASSVGSGASYEQYF
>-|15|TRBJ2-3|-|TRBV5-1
TGCGCCAGCAGTAGGGGTCTAGCGAACACAGATACGCAGTATTTT
CASSRGLANTDTQYF
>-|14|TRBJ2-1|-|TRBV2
TGTGCCAGCAGGAGCCTAGCCCGGTACAATGAGCAGTTCTTC
CASRSLARYNEQFF
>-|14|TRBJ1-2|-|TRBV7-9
TGTGCCAGCAGCACACCCAGGAGGCCCTATGGCTACACCTTC
CASSTPRRPYGYTF
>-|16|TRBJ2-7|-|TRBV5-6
TGTGCCAGCAGCTTTTTGAGAACAGTGGGTTCCTACGAGCAGTACTTC
CASSFLRTVGSYEQYF
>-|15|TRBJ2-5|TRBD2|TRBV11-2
TGTGCCAGCAGCTTAGATGAGCTAGCGGGAGAGACCCAGTACTTC
CASSLDELAGETQYF
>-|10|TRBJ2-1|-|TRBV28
TGTGCCAGCAGTGATTATGAGCAGTTCTTC
CASSDYEQFF
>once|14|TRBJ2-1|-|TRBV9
TGTGCCAGCAGCGTAGACGGGCTTACTGGGGAGCAGTTCTTC
CASSVDGLTGEQFF
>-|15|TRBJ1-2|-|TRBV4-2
TGTGCCAGCAGCCAAGCCCCGGGGGACAACTATGGCTACACCTTC
CASSQAPGDNYGYTF
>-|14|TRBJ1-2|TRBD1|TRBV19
TGTGCCAGTAGCCCCTCAGGGGGCGGATATGGCTACACCTTC
CASSPSGGGYGYTF
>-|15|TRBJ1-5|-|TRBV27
TGTGCCAGCAGTTTGAGGGGACGGAGCAATCAGCCCCAGCATTTT
CASSLRGRSNQPQHF
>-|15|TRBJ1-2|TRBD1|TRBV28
TGTGCCAGCACCCCAGGGACAGGAGTTAACTATGGCTACACCTTC
CASTPGTGVNYGYTF
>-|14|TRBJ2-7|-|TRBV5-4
TGTGCCAGCAGGTCGTTTGGGGACTCCTACGAGCAGTACTTC
CASRSFGDSYEQYF
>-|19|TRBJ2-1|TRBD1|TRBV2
TGTGCCAGCACCGAAGTGGGGACAGGGGGCAATCTCTCCTACAATGAGCAGTTCTTC
CASTEVGTGGNLSYNEQFF
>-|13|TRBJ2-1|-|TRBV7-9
TGTGCCAGCAGCTTTCGGGACTACAATGAGCAGTTCTTC
CASSFRDYNEQFF
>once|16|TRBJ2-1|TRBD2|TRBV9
TGTGCCAGCAGCGCCAGGATGGGACTATTATACAATGAGCAGTTCTTC
CASSARMGLLYNEQFF
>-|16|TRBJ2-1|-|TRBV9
TGTGCCAGCAGCGTAGGCGATCTGGGGGTTTCAGATGAGCAGTTCTTC
CASSVGDLGVSDEQFF
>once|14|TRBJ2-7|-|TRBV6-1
TGTGCCAGCACCCGAACGGGGACGGAGTACGAGCAGTACTTC
CASTRTGTEYEQYF
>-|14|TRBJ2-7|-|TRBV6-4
TGTGCCAGCAGTGACTCCTGGGGTTACTACGAGCAGTACTTC
CASSDSWGYYEQYF
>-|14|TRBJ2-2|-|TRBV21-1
TGTGCCAGCTGCGGACTAGCGCAGACCGGGGAGCTGTTTTTT
CASCGLAQTGELFF
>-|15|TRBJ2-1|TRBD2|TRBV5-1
TGCGCCAGCAGCTTGAGGGGACTAGGTTACAATGAGCAGTTCTTC
CASSLRGLGYNEQFF
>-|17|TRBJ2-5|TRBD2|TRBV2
TGTGCCAGCACGTCCCTTAGACTAGCGGGGGGGTCGTTGGCCCAGTACTTC
CASTSLRLAGGSLAQYF
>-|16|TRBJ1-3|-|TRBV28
TGTGCCAGCAGTTTAGCCGGGCTCAGCTCTGGAAACACCATATATTTT
CASSLAGLSSGNTIYF
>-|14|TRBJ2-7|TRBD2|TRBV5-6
TGTGCCAGCAGCTCGCCGGGACTAGCGGTCGAGCAGTACTTC
CASSSPGLAVEQYF
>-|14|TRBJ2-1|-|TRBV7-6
TGTGCCAGCAGCACAGGGAGCTCCTACAATGAGCAGTTCTTC
CASSTGSSYNEQFF
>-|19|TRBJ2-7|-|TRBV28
TGTGCCAGCAGTTTACTATCCTCCCCCACAGGGAGGAGGTACTACGAGCAGTACTTC
CASSLLSSPTGRRYYEQYF
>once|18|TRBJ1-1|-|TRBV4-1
TGCGCCAGCAGCCAAGTCTTCCCGGAAGTGAGTACGTACACTGAAGCTTTCTTT
CASSQVFPEVSTYTEAFF